Listed here are 5 T cell receptor beta chains from one sample, sequenced in a study of read filtering for tumor transcriptome and immune sequencing. From roughly 0.4 ug of RNA, a library with molecular barcoded alpha/delta and beta/gamma adaptors was made. TCRdb itself ran the reads through MiXCR, one entry per CDR3 protein. Among over 50,000 distinct CDR3 sequences listed, 11% to 15% were seen once. What was sequenced was a population of CD138-negative cells sorted from bone marrow. The receptors originated from a donor at least 40 years old with multiple myeloma.

The chain links TRBV10-3 to TRBJ1-1; 7 bases are shared with TRBD1. The germline V gene has CDR1 ENHRY and CDR2 SYGVKD. V gave up 7 bases and J gave up 0 bases; unmatched junction bases: 2. The CDR3 runs to 13 residues. CDR3 loop: CAIKGQLNTEAFF. Here the CDR3 DNA reads TGTGCCATCAAGGGACAGTTGAACACTGAAGCTTTCTTT.

This clonotype appeared many times. The CDR3 DNA is TGCGCCAGCAGCGAAGACAGCGACAATCAGCCCCAGCATTTT. Translated, it gives CASSEDSDNQPQHF. The chain uses TRBV5-1 and TRBJ1-5; possible D gene TRBD1, 5 bases. Trimming took off 4 bases at V and 3 bases at J, with 11 bases between the two ends. This CDR3 has 14 residues. The germline V gene encodes CDR1 SGHRS and CDR2 YFSETQ.

The chain links TRBV7-9 to TRBJ2-7; D may be TRBD2 (6 bases). This CDR3 is built from 14 residues. Deletions cut 6 bases from V and 4 bases from J, with 16 bases between. Germline V gives CDR1 SEHNR, CDR2 FQNEAQ (reference sequence). CDR3 region: CASRGTGAEYEQYF. The CDR3 DNA reads TGTGCCAGCAGGGGGACTGGGGCGGAATACGAGCAGTACTTC. The full variable domain, in which reference TRBV7-9 and TRBJ2-7 provide the parts outside the CDR3, is DTGVSQNPRHKITKRGQNVTFRCDPISEHNRLYWYRQTLGQGPEFLTYFQNEAQLEKSRLLSDRFSAERPKGSFSTLEIQRTEQGDSAMYLCASRGTGAEYEQYFGPGTRLTVT.

This clonotype has ten or more counts. V gene TRBV7-9 combines with J gene TRBJ2-5; D unresolved. The CDR3 consists of 13 residues. Trimming stripped 3 bases from V and 2 bases from J, with 7 bases between. Looked up from germline, CDR1 is SEHNR and CDR2 is FQNEAQ (reference sequence). As DNA, the CDR3 is TGTGCCAGCAGCTTCCGGTTACAAGAGACCCAGTACTTC. Protein product: CASSFRLQETQYF. Combining the CDR3 with reference TRBV7-9 and TRBJ2-5 gives the whole variable domain DTGVSQNPRHKITKRGQNVTFRCDPISEHNRLYWYRQTLGQGPEFLTYFQNEAQLEKSRLLSDRFSAERPKGSFSTLEIQRTEQGDSAMYLCASSFRLQETQYFGPGTRLLVL.

Ten or more counts support this clonotype. The J gene is TRBJ2-5, the V gene TRBV29-1; D ambiguous. From germline, CDR1 is SQVTM and CDR2 ANQGSEA. This CDR3 has 13 amino acids. V was trimmed by 6 bases and J by 1 base, leaving 12 bases between them. The CDR3 nucleotides read TGCAGCGTCTCTAGTGGGATCCAAGAGACCCAGTACTTC. Amino acids: CSVSSGIQETQYF. Filled out from reference TRBV29-1 and TRBJ2-5, the complete variable domain reads SAVISQKPSRDICQRGTSLTIQCQVDSQVTMMFWYRQQPGQSLTLIATANQGSEATYESGFVIDKFPISRPNLTFSTLTVSNMSPEDSSIYLCSVSSGIQETQYFGPGTRLLVL.